This T cell receptor beta chain is drawn from a study of OX40 agonist ivuxolimab in advanced cancers. In the study overall: Ivuxolimab, an agonist antibody against OX40 (CD134), was given to patients. Prior anti-PD-1, anti-PD-L1 or anti-CTLA-4 therapy did not bar entry, and more than 35% had some.

This clone was detected once. Trimming left V 1 base short and J 6 bases short, with 9 bases between. Looked up from germline, CDR1 is SEHNR and CDR2 is FQNEAQ (reference sequence). The CDR3 spans 13 residues. Clones were sequenced by immunoSEQ multiplex PCR, and TCRdb holds only the in-frame ones, with some missing. This sample has some 52,000 clones, with about 90% found just once. Sequenced material: CD4+ or CD8+ T cells sorted from blood, taken in a trial of the OX40 agonist ivuxolimab. The receptor comes from an adult with an advanced solid tumor such as melanoma, head and neck, liver or kidney cancer. The chain joins TRBV7-9 to TRBJ1-1; no firm D call. The CDR3 DNA sequence: TGTGCCAGCAGCTTAGGGGCGGACGCTGAAGCTTTCTTT. It specifies CASSLGADAEAFF. The whole variable domain, filled in from reference TRBV7-9 and TRBJ1-1, reads DTGVSQNPRHKITKRGQNVTFRCDPISEHNRLYWYRQTLGQGPEFLTYFQNEAQLEKSRLLSDRFSAERPKGSFSTLEIQRTEQGDSAMYLCASSLGADAEAFFGQGTRLTVV.